The 16 T cell receptor beta chains listed next were all sequenced from one sample in a study of blood T cell repertoires in COVID-19. The method was immunoSEQ multiplex PCR; TCRdb's version includes in-frame clones alone and lacks a portion of them. The sample holds approximately 140,000 clones, about three quarters seen once. Sequencing was carried out using peripheral blood. The receptor source for this set is an elderly man with acute or convalescent COVID-19.

This clone was recorded a few times. The chain has TRBV19 and TRBJ2-6; 10 nucleotides match TRBD1. The J segment lost 0 bases and the V segment lost 3 bases, leaving 5 bases of the junction unmatched. The CDR3 length is 18 residues. Germline V gene data show CDR1 as LNHDA and CDR2 as SQIVND (reference sequence). CDR3 DNA sequence: TGTGCCAGTAGTATCTCGACAGGGGGCTACTCTGGGGCCAACGTCCTGACTTTC. Translating it yields CASSISTGGYSGANVLTF. Filled out from reference TRBV19 and TRBJ2-6, the complete variable domain reads DGGITQSPKYLFRKEGQNVTLSCEQNLNHDAMYWYRQDPGQGLRLIYYSQIVNDFQKGDIAEGYSVSREKKESFPLTVTSAQKNPTAFYLCASSISTGGYSGANVLTFGAGSRLTVL.

The J gene is TRBJ2-5, the V gene TRBV5-1; TRBD1 aligns across 12 bases. Germline V gene lookup returns CDR1 SGHRS and CDR2 YFSETQ. This CDR3 has 16 amino acids. V trimming: 5 bases; J trimming: 5 bases; junction bases outside the gene matches: 10. The CDR3 here is CASRSGGTGGFETQYF. CDR3 nucleotides: TGCGCCAGCAGGTCCGGGGGGACAGGGGGCTTCGAGACCCAGTACTTC.

The chain's CDR3 is CASSRGGGNEQFF. CDR3 bases: TGTGCCAGCAGTCGGGGAGGGGGCAATGAGCAGTTCTTC. The rearrangement links TRBV16 to TRBJ2-1; TRBD2 might be the D (7 bases). Germline loops: CDR1 KGHSY, CDR2 FQNENV. V was trimmed by 6 bases and J by 6 bases, leaving 12 bases between them. This CDR3 has 13 residues.

The rearrangement uses TRBV30 and TRBJ1-5, with no clear D. Germline values: CDR1 GTSNPN, CDR2 SVGIG (reference sequence). V shed 5 bases and J shed 2 bases, with 16 bases lying between them. The CDR3 is 15 amino acids. CDR3 loop: CAWETGGSGNQPQHF. In DNA, the CDR3 is TGTGCCTGGGAAACCGGTGGCAGCGGCAATCAGCCCCAGCATTTT.

The V and J genes are TRBV2 and TRBJ1-5; TRBD1 aligns across 8 bases. The CDR3 has 13 amino acids. CDR1 and CDR2 (germline): SNHLY, FYNNEI. V lost 6 bases to trimming and J lost 6 bases; unmatched junction nucleotides: 4. This CDR3 reads CASSGQGGQPQHF. The CDR3 DNA follows: TGTGCCAGCAGCGGACAGGGCGGTCAGCCCCAGCATTTT.

The chain is built from TRBV7-3 and TRBJ2-3; D unclear. CDR1 and CDR2 (germline): SGHTA, FQGTGA. Trimming left V 5 bases short and J 6 bases short, with 9 bases between. The CDR3 spans 12 residues. The CDR3 nucleotides read TGTGCCAGCAGCAGAGATTCGGATACGCAGTATTTT. It encodes CASSRDSDTQYF.

The chain uses TRBV4-1 and TRBJ1-1; 7 bases are a match to TRBD1. This CDR3 spans 15 amino acids. Germline CDR1 reads MGHRA; CDR2 reads YSYEKL. Trimming cost V 4 bases and J 1 base; bases outside gene matches: 6. CDR3 amino acids: CASSLTGQPNTEAFF. The CDR3 coding sequence is TGCGCCAGCAGCCTGACGGGACAGCCGAACACTGAAGCTTTCTTT.

The rearrangement uses TRBV7-6 and TRBJ1-4; D is ambiguous. Looked up from germline, CDR1 is SGHVS and CDR2 is FNYEAQ. The CDR3 has 13 amino acids. Trimming stripped 11 bases from V and 3 bases from J, with 13 bases between. In DNA form, the CDR3 reads TGTGCCGGGAGGTCAGCAGCTAATGAAAAACTGTTTTTT. As protein: CAGRSAANEKLFF.

The V and J genes are TRBV3-1 (or the pseudogene TRBV3-2) and TRBJ2-4; 9 nucleotides align to TRBD2. CDR1 is LGHDT and CDR2 is YNNKEL in the germline V gene (reference sequence). This CDR3 spans 14 amino acids. Trimming at V came to 3 bases and at J to 7 bases, leaving 4 bases not matched to a gene. As DNA, the CDR3 is TGTGCCAGCAGCCAGCGGGGGGGCCTGAACATTCAGTACTTC. Residues: CASSQRGGLNIQYF.

This clone was seen more than once but under ten times. The chain has TRBV4-2 and TRBJ2-1; D is undetermined. V was cut by 0 bases and J by 7 bases, with 19 bases left in between. CDR3 size: 17 residues. CDR1 LGHNA and CDR2 YNFKEQ come from the germline V gene. CDR3 DNA: TGTGCCAGCAGCCAAGATTTGGCAGTGACTCTCCGGAATGAGCAGTTCTTC. It specifies CASSQDLAVTLRNEQFF.

This chain connects TRBV15 to TRBJ2-5, with D possibly TRBD2 on 7 matching bases. This CDR3 contains 14 residues. The V gene's germline CDR1 is LNHNV and CDR2 YYDKDF (reference sequence). V lost 6 bases, J lost 3 bases, and 14 bases lay in between. This CDR3 reads CATRAGTYEETQYF. DNA of the CDR3: TGTGCCACCAGAGCGGGGACATACGAAGAGACCCAGTACTTC.

This chain connects TRBV6-2 or TRBV6-3 to TRBJ2-7; D not resolved. Per germline, CDR1 MNHEY and CDR2 SVGEGT. V was cut by 6 bases and J by 4 bases, with 7 bases left in between. This CDR3 is built from 11 residues. CDR3 DNA sequence: TGTGCCAGCAGCTTTATATACGAGCAGTACTTC. It is translated as CASSFIYEQYF.

Concerning this clone: The sample has other DNA sequences that encode this CDR3 too. This sequence joins TRBV18 and TRBJ1-1; 9 nucleotides align to TRBD1. There are 13 residues in the CDR3. Germline loops: CDR1 KGHSH, CDR2 LQKENI. Trimming cost V 3 bases and J 6 bases; bases outside gene matches: 2. CDR3 loop: CASSPGQGAEAFF. The CDR3 nucleotides are TGTGCCAGCTCACCGGGACAGGGCGCTGAAGCTTTCTTT.

The chain is built from TRBV4-3 and TRBJ2-1, with unresolved D. V lost 5 bases, J lost 0 bases, and 8 bases lay in between. Germline V CDR1 and CDR2: LGHNA, YSLEER. The CDR3 is made up of 14 amino acids. CDR3 bases: TGCGCCAGCAGCTCCATGAGCTCCTACAATGAGCAGTTCTTC. The encoded protein is CASSSMSSYNEQFF.

The chain carries TRBV20-1 and TRBJ2-1; D uncertain. V lost 3 bases, J lost 9 bases, and 9 bases lay in between. The CDR3 length is 11 residues. Germline-derived CDR1 and CDR2 are DFQATT and SNEGSKA (reference sequence). The CDR3 is CSASLWSEQFF. DNA for the CDR3: TGCAGTGCTAGTTTATGGAGTGAGCAGTTCTTC.

The J gene is TRBJ1-5, the V gene TRBV11-3; D uncertain. The CDR3 loop spans 14 amino acids. V shed 3 bases and J shed 0 bases, with 6 bases lying between them. The germline CDR1 and CDR2 sequences are SGHNT and YENEEA. This CDR3 reads CASSLESSNQPQHF. The CDR3 nucleotides read TGTGCCAGCAGCTTGGAGAGTAGCAATCAGCCCCAGCATTTT.